One and the same sample provided the 23 T cell receptor beta chains below, sequenced in a study of T cell clonotyping in hematopoietic cell transplantation. The table came from immunoSEQ multiplex PCR; TCRdb's copy has only in-frame clones and leaves some out. This table has some 30,000 clones, 85% to 95% appearing once. Stated time point: recipient sample about 28 days before transplant, after cytoreduction. The sequencing used peripheral blood mononuclear cells, collected before stem cell transplant. All receptors come from a man in his forties or fifties with acute myeloid leukemia. Some clones in this sample may be carry-over from other donors' samples.

J is TRBJ2-3 and V is TRBV28, with D possibly matching TRBD2 (6 bases). V was trimmed by 5 bases and J by 0 bases, leaving 12 bases between them. Per germline, CDR1 MDHEN and CDR2 SYDVKM. CDR3 length: 15 residues. CDR3 coding DNA: TGTGCCAGCAGTGCCCTGGGGGGTAGCACAGATACGCAGTATTTT. Translation gives CASSALGGSTDTQYF. The full variable domain, in which reference TRBV28 and TRBJ2-3 provide the parts outside the CDR3, is DVKVTQSSRYLVKRTGEKVFLECVQDMDHENMFWYRQDPGLGLRLIYFSYDVKMKEKGDIPEGYSVSREKKERFSLILESASTNQTSMYLCASSALGGSTDTQYFGPGTRLTVL.

The V and J genes are TRBV4-3 and TRBJ2-2, with a tentative D call TRBD1 (6 bases). The length of the CDR3 is 16 residues. V lost 0 bases and J 4 bases, leaving 12 bases between the germline ends. Germline CDR1 and CDR2: LGHNA and YSLEER. Here the CDR3 reads CASSQETGWVTGELFF. CDR3 coding DNA: TGCGCCAGCAGCCAAGAAACAGGGTGGGTCACCGGGGAGCTGTTTTTT.

V gene TRBV19 combines with J gene TRBJ1-2; D is undetermined. The CDR3 length is 13 residues. V lost 3 bases, J lost 5 bases, and 10 bases lay in between. From germline, CDR1 is LNHDA and CDR2 SQIVND (reference sequence). The CDR3 DNA sequence: TGTGCCAGTAGTATCTCGACTTATTATGGCTACACCTTC. Its protein product is CASSISTYYGYTF.

Points on this clone: The junction shows a germline mismatch at one end, possibly a read error. The J gene is TRBJ1-1, the V gene TRBV6-5; 8 positions agree with TRBD1. CDR1 and CDR2 (germline): MNHEY, SVGAGI. The CDR3 consists of 12 residues. The CDR3 loop is CASSLRQGSFFF. CDR3 in DNA: TGTGCCAGCAGCTTAAGACAGGGGTCATTCTTTTTC.

The gene calls are TRBV29-1 and TRBJ1-4, with 7 bases that match TRBD1. The junction had 3 bases not matched to a gene; V was cut back by 1 base and J by 4 bases. The CDR3 is 14 residues long. From germline, CDR1 is SQVTM and CDR2 ANQGSEA. The CDR3 sequence is CSVEGGQFNEKLFF. CDR3 DNA sequence: TGCAGCGTTGAAGGGGGACAGTTTAATGAAAAACTGTTTTTT.

About this clone itself: The same CDR3 is also encoded by other DNA sequences in this sample. The chain joins TRBV5-6 to TRBJ2-1, with D perhaps matching TRBD2 (5 bases). The CDR3 spans 13 residues. Germline loops: CDR1 SGHDT, CDR2 YYEEEE. V lost 0 bases, J lost 6 bases, and 7 bases lay in between. The CDR3 here is CASSLGGSNEQFF. The DNA of the CDR3 is TGTGCCAGCAGCTTGGGAGGGAGCAATGAGCAGTTCTTC.

CDR3 sequence: CASSQVSPVGEKLFF. The CDR3 region has the DNA TGCGCCAGCAGCCAAGTATCCCCAGTTGGGGAAAAACTGTTTTTT. The chain combines TRBV4-1 with TRBJ1-4; D remains ambiguous. CDR3 length equals 15 residues. V was cut by 1 base and J by 8 bases, with 14 bases left in between. CDR1 and CDR2 (germline): MGHRA, YSYEKL.

The J gene is TRBJ2-7, the V gene TRBV5-1; 9 nucleotides match TRBD1. The CDR3 covers 15 residues. Germline CDR1 SGHRS, CDR2 YFSETQ. The ends lost 4 bases at V and 1 base at J; junction bases unmatched: 6. The CDR3 protein is CASSPRGQGSYEQYF. The CDR3 DNA is TGCGCCAGCAGCCCGAGGGGACAGGGATCCTACGAGCAGTACTTC.

This sequence joins TRBV7-2 and TRBJ2-7, with 7 bases identical to TRBD2. Germline CDR1 and CDR2: SGHTA and FQGNSA. V shed 4 bases, J shed 5 bases, and the junction held 8 bases outside the gene matches. CDR3 size: 14 residues. CDR3 protein: CASSSRAGVDEQYF. The CDR3 DNA reads as TGTGCCAGCAGCTCAAGGGCGGGGGTGGACGAGCAGTACTTC.

The rearrangement joins TRBV6-1 to TRBJ1-6; no clear D. Germline loops: CDR1 MNHNS, CDR2 SASEGT. The CDR3 totals 13 residues. V was cut by 7 bases and J by 7 bases, with 11 bases left in between. In DNA form, the CDR3 reads TGTGCCAGCACGATTAGTTTAAATTCACCCCTCCACTTT. This codes for CASTISLNSPLHF.

This chain connects TRBV27 to TRBJ1-1; D is uncertain. The CDR3 is 14 residues long. Germline lookup yields CDR1 MNHEY and CDR2 SMNVEV (reference sequence). The V end was cut by 0 bases, the J end by 4 bases, with 9 bases between. CDR3 region: CASSLSGWVTEAFF. The CDR3, as DNA: TGTGCCAGCAGTTTATCGGGGTGGGTCACTGAAGCTTTCTTT.

The V call is TRBV25-1, the J call TRBJ2-7; TRBD1 agrees at 9 bases. The CDR3 is made up of 14 amino acids. Germline V gene sequence: CDR1 MGHDK, CDR2 SYGVNS. J lost 5 bases, V lost 4 bases, and 6 bases had no gene match. CDR3 residues: CASSGLQGADEQYF. The CDR3 DNA follows: TGTGCCAGCAGTGGTTTACAGGGGGCGGACGAGCAGTACTTC.

The chain combines TRBV30 with TRBJ2-6; D remains ambiguous. CDR1 and CDR2 (germline): GTSNPN, SVGIG (reference sequence). V was clipped by 1 base and J by 0 bases, with 4 bases between them. This CDR3 contains 14 residues. In nucleotides, the CDR3 is TGTGCCTGGAGTGAAATCTCTGGGGCCAACGTCCTGACTTTC. Encoded protein: CAWSEISGANVLTF.

The V gene is TRBV9, the J gene TRBJ1-3; TRBD1 matches at 7 bases. The length of the CDR3 is 16 residues. Germline V gene sequence: CDR1 SGDLS, CDR2 YYNGEE. Trimming removed 0 bases from V and 2 bases from J; junction bases left unmatched: 5. This CDR3 is CASSVGGTGAGNTIYF. DNA for the CDR3: TGTGCCAGCAGCGTAGGGGGAACAGGGGCTGGAAACACCATATATTTT.

The chain is built from TRBV28 and TRBJ1-2; TRBD1 might be the D (5 bases). CDR3 length equals 13 residues. V was clipped by 2 bases and J by 3 bases, with 7 bases between them. Germline CDR1 and CDR2: MDHEN and SYDVKM. DNA of the CDR3: TGTGCCAGCAGTTTACTGGGGGACTATGGCTACACCTTC. Amino acids: CASSLLGDYGYTF.

The chain is built from TRBV7-2 and TRBJ1-3; D unresolved. The CDR3 is 16 residues long. Germline CDR1 is SGHTA and CDR2 is FQGNSA. The V end lost 5 bases, the J end lost 0 bases, and 14 bases lay between the germline ends. The CDR3 DNA reads as TGTGCCAGCAGCCCCCAGGCTTCAAGCTCTGGAAACACCATATATTTT. This translates into CASSPQASSSGNTIYF. The entire variable domain, with the rest obtained from reference TRBV7-2 and TRBJ1-3, is as follows: GAGVSQSPSNKVTEKGKDVELRCDPISGHTALYWYRQSLGQGLEFLIYFQGNSAPDKSGLPSDRFSAERTGGSVSTLTIQRTQQEDSAVYLCASSPQASSSGNTIYFGEGSWLTVV.

The V and J genes are TRBV11-2 and TRBJ2-1, with TRBD2 matching 12 bases. V gave up 5 bases and J gave up 6 bases; unmatched junction bases: 5. The length of the CDR3 is 15 residues. CDR1 SGHAT and CDR2 FQNNGV come from the germline V gene. The CDR3 coding sequence is TGTGCCAGCAGCGCCCCTAGCGGGGGGGCCAATGAGCAGTTCTTC. Encoded protein: CASSAPSGGANEQFF.

The chain joins TRBV19 to TRBJ1-1, with 8 bases identical to TRBD1. Germline V gene lookup returns CDR1 LNHDA and CDR2 SQIVND (reference sequence). V gave up 7 bases and J gave up 4 bases; unmatched junction bases: 8. The CDR3 spans 14 residues. The CDR3: CASILGQGGTEAFF. CDR3 in DNA: TGTGCCAGTATCCTCGGACAGGGCGGCACTGAAGCTTTCTTT.

The chain combines TRBV27 with TRBJ2-1, with 8 bases fitting TRBD1. The CDR3 is 15 amino acids. Germline CDR1 and CDR2: MNHEY and SMNVEV (reference sequence). V gave up 4 bases and J gave up 9 bases; unmatched junction bases: 11. This chain's CDR3 is CASSYYGTGVGEQFF. In DNA, the CDR3 is TGTGCCAGCAGTTACTATGGGACAGGAGTTGGTGAGCAGTTCTTC.

The rearrangement joins TRBV6-5 to TRBJ1-2, with a weak D call TRBD1 (6 bases). Germline V gene data show CDR1 as MNHEY and CDR2 as SVGAGI. The CDR3 covers 13 residues. Trimming stripped 5 bases from V and 1 base from J, with 8 bases between. The CDR3 region has the DNA TGTGCCAGCAGTCCGGACAGTAACTATGGCTACACCTTC. It specifies CASSPDSNYGYTF.

The gene calls are TRBV18 and TRBJ2-5; D is ambiguous. There are 12 residues in the CDR3. The V end lost 2 bases, the J end lost 0 bases, and 1 base lay between the germline ends. Germline CDR1 is KGHSH and CDR2 is LQKENI. CDR3 protein: CASSPNQETQYF. Written as DNA, the CDR3 is TGTGCCAGCTCACCAAACCAAGAGACCCAGTACTTC.

There are a few counts of this clone. The V call is TRBV6-5, the J call TRBJ2-7; tentative D call: TRBD1 (5 bases). Trimming took off 0 bases at V and 4 bases at J, with 10 bases between the two ends. Germline CDR1 is MNHEY and CDR2 is SVGAGI. This CDR3 spans 14 amino acids. CDR3 protein: CASSYSVAGYEQYF. CDR3 DNA: TGTGCCAGCAGTTACTCGGTGGCAGGGTACGAGCAGTACTTC.

This chain links TRBV7-6 with TRBJ2-5; maybe TRBD1 (6 bases). The germline gives CDR1 SGHVS, CDR2 FNYEAQ. The CDR3 is made up of 14 amino acids. The germline V and J ends were trimmed by 5 bases and 4 bases, with 14 bases remaining between them. CDR3 sequence (DNA): TGTGCCAGCAGCCGTGGACAGACTGGAGAGACCCAGTACTTC. Encoded protein: CASSRGQTGETQYF. The full variable domain, with the rest looked up from reference TRBV7-6 and TRBJ2-5, is GAGVSQSPRYKVTKRGQDVALRCDPISGHVSLYWYRQALGQGPEFLTYFNYEAQQDKSGLPNDRFSAERPEGSISTLTIQRTEQRDSAMYRCASSRGQTGETQYFGPGTRLLVL.